This TCR beta chain was sequenced for a study of siplizumab effects on memory and regulatory T cells. V lost 3 bases, J lost 1 base, and 3 bases lay in between. This CDR3 is built from 11 residues. Germline-derived CDR1 and CDR2 are DFQATT and SNEGSKA (reference sequence). Overall study findings and caveats: Major contributors to the alloresponse seemed to be naive T cells, which also appeared more diverse than memory cells. Tregs that proliferated in siplizumab cultures did not have their suppressive function confirmed.

Clones were read by immunoSEQ multiplex PCR, and TCRdb kept only the in-frame ones, dropping some. The table records fewer than 85,000 clones, 80% to 90% of them present only once. About this clone: Its antigen is undetermined. Other DNA sequences in this sample translate to the same CDR3.

The origin of this receptor is a human donor in good health. V and J are TRBV20-1 and TRBJ1-1, with D unclear. The sample comprised Tregs sorted from blood. This CDR3 is CSARENTEAFF. For the CDR3, the DNA is TGCAGTGCTAGGGAGAACACTGAAGCTTTCTTT.